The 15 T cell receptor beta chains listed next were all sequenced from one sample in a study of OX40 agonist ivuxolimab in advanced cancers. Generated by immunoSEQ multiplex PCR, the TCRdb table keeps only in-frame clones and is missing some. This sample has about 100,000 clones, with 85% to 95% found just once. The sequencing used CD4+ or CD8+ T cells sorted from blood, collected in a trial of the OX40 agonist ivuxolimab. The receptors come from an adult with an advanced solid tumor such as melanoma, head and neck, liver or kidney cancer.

CDR3 sequence: CASTEWGATNYGYTF. As DNA, the CDR3 is TGTGCCAGCACCGAATGGGGAGCGACTAACTATGGCTACACCTTC. This sequence joins TRBV6-1 and TRBJ1-2; D gene unclear. The germline V gene has CDR1 MNHNS and CDR2 SASEGT. Trimming took off 7 bases at V and 0 bases at J, with 15 bases between the two ends. This CDR3 region has 15 residues.

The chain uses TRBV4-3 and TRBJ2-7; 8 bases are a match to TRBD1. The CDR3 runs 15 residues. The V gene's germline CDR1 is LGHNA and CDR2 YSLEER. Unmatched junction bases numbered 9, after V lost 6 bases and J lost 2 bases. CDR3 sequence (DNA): TGCGCCAGCAGTGAAGTTTGGGACAGGACCTACGAGCAGTACTTC. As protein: CASSEVWDRTYEQYF.

The CDR3 DNA follows: TGTGCCAGCAGCCCGTCCTACTACAATGAGCAGTTCTTC. It encodes CASSPSYYNEQFF. This sequence joins TRBV11-3 and TRBJ2-1; D is unclear. V was trimmed by 5 bases and J by 3 bases, leaving 8 bases between them. The CDR3 loop spans 13 amino acids. Germline-derived CDR1 and CDR2 are SGHNT and YENEEA. Drawing the rest from reference TRBV11-3 and TRBJ2-1, the complete variable domain is EAGVVQSPRYKIIEKKQPVAFWCNPISGHNTLYWYLQNLGQGPELLIRYENEEAVDDSQLPKDRFSAERLKGVDSTLKIQPAELGDSAVYLCASSPSYYNEQFFGPGTRLTVL.

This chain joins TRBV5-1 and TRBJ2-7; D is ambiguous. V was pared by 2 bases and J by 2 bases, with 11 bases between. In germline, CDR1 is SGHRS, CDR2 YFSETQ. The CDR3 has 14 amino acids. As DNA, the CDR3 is TGCGCCAGCAGCTTAGTTCCGGCGACCTACGAGCAGTACTTC. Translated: CASSLVPATYEQYF.

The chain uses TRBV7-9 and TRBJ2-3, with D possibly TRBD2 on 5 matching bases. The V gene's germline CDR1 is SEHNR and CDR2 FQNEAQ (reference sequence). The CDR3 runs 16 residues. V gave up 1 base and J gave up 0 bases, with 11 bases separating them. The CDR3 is CASSLVLALSTDTQYF. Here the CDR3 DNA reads TGTGCCAGCAGCTTAGTATTAGCGCTGAGCACAGATACGCAGTATTTT.

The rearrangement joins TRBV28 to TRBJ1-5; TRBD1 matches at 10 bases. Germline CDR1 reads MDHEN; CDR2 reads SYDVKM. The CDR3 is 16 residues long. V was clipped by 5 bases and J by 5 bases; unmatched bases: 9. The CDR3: CASSLPGQGYYQPQHF. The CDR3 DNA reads TGTGCCAGCAGTCTACCGGGACAGGGGTACTATCAGCCCCAGCATTTT.

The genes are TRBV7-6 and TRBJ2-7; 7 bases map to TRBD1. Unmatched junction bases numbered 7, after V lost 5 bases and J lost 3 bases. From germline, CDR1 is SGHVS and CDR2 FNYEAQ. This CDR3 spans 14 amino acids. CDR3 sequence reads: CASSPRDSYYEQYF. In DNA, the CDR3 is TGTGCCAGCAGCCCCCGGGACAGTTACTACGAGCAGTACTTC.

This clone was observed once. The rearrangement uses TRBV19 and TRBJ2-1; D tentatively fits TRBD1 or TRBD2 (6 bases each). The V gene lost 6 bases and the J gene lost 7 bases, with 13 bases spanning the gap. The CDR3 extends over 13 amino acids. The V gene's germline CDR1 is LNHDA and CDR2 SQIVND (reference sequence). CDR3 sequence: CASRRRGWNEQFF. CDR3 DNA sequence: TGTGCCAGTAGGAGGAGGGGGTGGAATGAGCAGTTCTTC.

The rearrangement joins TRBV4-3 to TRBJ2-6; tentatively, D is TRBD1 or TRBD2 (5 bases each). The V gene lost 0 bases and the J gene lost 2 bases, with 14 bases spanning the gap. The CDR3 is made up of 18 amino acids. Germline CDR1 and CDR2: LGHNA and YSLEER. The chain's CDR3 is CASSQDGGRGAGANVLTF. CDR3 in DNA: TGCGCCAGCAGCCAAGATGGAGGAAGGGGCGCTGGGGCCAACGTCCTGACTTTC.

CDR3 sequence reads: CASRFGTGSTDTQYF. Here the CDR3 DNA reads TGTGCCAGCAGATTCGGGACTGGTAGCACAGATACGCAGTATTTT. The chain joins TRBV11-2 to TRBJ2-3; TRBD2 might be the D (6 bases). This CDR3 spans 15 amino acids. Germline CDR1 is SGHAT and CDR2 is FQNNGV. The V gene lost 6 bases and the J gene lost 0 bases, with 13 bases spanning the gap.

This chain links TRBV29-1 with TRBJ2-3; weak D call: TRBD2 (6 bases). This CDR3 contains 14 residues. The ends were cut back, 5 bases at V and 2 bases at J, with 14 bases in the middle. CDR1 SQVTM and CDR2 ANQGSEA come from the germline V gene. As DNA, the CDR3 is TGCAGCGTTCATTTGCGGGGATTCACAGATACGCAGTATTTT. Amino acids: CSVHLRGFTDTQYF.

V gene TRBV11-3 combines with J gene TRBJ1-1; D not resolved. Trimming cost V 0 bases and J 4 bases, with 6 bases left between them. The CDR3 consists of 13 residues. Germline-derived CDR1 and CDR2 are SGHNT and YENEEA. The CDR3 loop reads CASSLDQFTEAFF. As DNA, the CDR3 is TGTGCCAGCAGCTTAGATCAATTCACTGAAGCTTTCTTT.

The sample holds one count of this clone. The CDR3 nucleotides read TGTGCCAGCAGTTACCGGGACAGGGATTATGGCGGGGAGCTGTTTTTT. It codes for CASSYRDRDYGGELFF. The chain recombines TRBV6-6 with TRBJ2-2; 9 nucleotides agree with TRBD1. The V gene end was trimmed by 2 bases and the J gene end by 7 bases; junction bases not matched to a gene: 8. The CDR3 length is 16 residues. Germline V gene data show CDR1 as MNHNY and CDR2 as SVGAGI (reference sequence).

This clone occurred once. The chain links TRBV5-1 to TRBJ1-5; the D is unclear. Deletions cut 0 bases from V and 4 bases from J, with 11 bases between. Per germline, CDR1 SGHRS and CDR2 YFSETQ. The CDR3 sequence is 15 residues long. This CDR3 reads CASSLEGLLNQPQHF. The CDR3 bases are TGCGCCAGCAGCTTGGAAGGGCTCCTTAATCAGCCCCAGCATTTT.

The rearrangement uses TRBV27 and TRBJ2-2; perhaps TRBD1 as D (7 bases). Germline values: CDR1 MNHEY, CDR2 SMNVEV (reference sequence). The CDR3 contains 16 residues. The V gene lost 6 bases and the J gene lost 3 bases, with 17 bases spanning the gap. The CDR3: CASRPRQGGDTGELFF. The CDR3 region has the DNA TGTGCCAGCAGACCCCGACAGGGAGGCGACACCGGGGAGCTGTTTTTT.